These T cell receptor beta chains were read from a single sample in a study of blood T cell repertoires in COVID-19. The assay was immunoSEQ multiplex PCR, and TCRdb's table has in-frame clones only and misses some. Of around 300,000 clones in the sample, about 91% are singletons; the top ten hold 1.5% to 2%. The sequencing sample was made of peripheral blood. The receptors were gathered from a woman aged 25 to 39 with COVID-19, enrolled during active disease. Each CDR3 is given with its conserved first and last residue.

v_call,j_call,cdr3_aa
TRBV7-9,TRBJ1-5,CASSPGTGPHEPQHF
TRBV3-1/TRBV3-2,TRBJ1-1,CASSMEMNTEAFF
TRBV9,TRBJ1-1,CASSVVGGDGGTEAFF
TRBV7-6,TRBJ1-1,CASSLPPKEVANTEAFF
TRBV7-9,TRBJ1-4,CASSAAGLHEKLFF
TRBV2,TRBJ1-2,CASSEQGSRYGYTF
TRBV11-2,TRBJ2-7,CASSLIRGNYEQYF
TRBV27,TRBJ1-2,CASSLFGAGAGGNYGYTF
TRBV2,TRBJ2-1,CASKGLAGGFEQFF
TRBV12-3/TRBV12-4,TRBJ1-1,CASSLIRGTEAFF
TRBV28,TRBJ1-1,CASSLPSGNTEAFF
TRBV5-6,TRBJ1-6,CASSLGDNYNSPLHF
TRBV2,TRBJ1-4,CASSTNRVPNEKLFF
TRBV11-2,TRBJ1-2,CASSLEPGGYGYTF
TRBV2,TRBJ1-1,CASSEPKLSVTEAFF
TRBV2,TRBJ1-1,CASSEARLNTEAFF
TRBV29-1,TRBJ1-2,CSVRMGGWENYGYTF
TRBV5-5,TRBJ1-6,CASSRITGSSYNSPLHF
TRBV20-1,TRBJ1-1,CSASDRFNVEAFF
TRBV7-8,TRBJ1-4,CASSKLRRDEKLFF
TRBV9,TRBJ2-1,CASSVELAGGRNEQFF
TRBV19,TRBJ1-1,CASSRDSPSEAFF
TRBV28,TRBJ1-4,CASRLRTGGREKLFF
TRBV3-1/TRBV3-2,TRBJ2-2,CASSQAGGAGGLGELFF
TRBV5-6,TRBJ2-2,CASSLGSSRRSGELFF
TRBV6-2/TRBV6-3,TRBJ1-2,CASSSSGVTGYTF
TRBV5-1,TRBJ2-3,CASSKNRGTDTQYF
TRBV7-3,TRBJ1-2,CASSLEQGLGYTF
TRBV12-5,TRBJ2-6,CASGAQGSGANVLTF
TRBV7-9,TRBJ2-7,CASSTGVVTYEQYF
TRBV4-1,TRBJ1-6,CASSQESSYNSPLHF
TRBV5-5,TRBJ2-3,CASSPNPVSGGITDTQYF
TRBV28,TRBJ2-2,CASSPISGVHTGELFF
TRBV27,TRBJ2-7,CASSLRAGPGYEQYF
TRBV24-1,TRBJ2-7,CATSDGARPPYEQYF
TRBV6-5,TRBJ1-1,CASSRDTEAFF